This T cell receptor (beta chain) was identified in a study of T cell repertoires in cytomegalovirus infection (dated by TCRdb to the late 2010s). In the study overall: Alongside well-studied HLA-B-restricted epitopes, the peptide stimulations were aimed at recently identified HLA-C-restricted CMV epitopes, whose presentation resists viral immunomodulation. Donor HLA type was relevant to the analysis, because carriage of CMV infection together with the matching HLA type was indicated by public TCR beta signatures.

The sequencing machine was an Illumina HiSeq 1500. TCRdb ran its own pipeline on the public reads, namely fastp trimming at Q25 and MiXCR clone calling, and kept in-frame beta chains. Rows are combined by CDR3 protein, so each entry shows the most common genes and DNA. Here the sample has 900,000 to 950,000 distinct CDR3 sequences; around 30% occur a single time. In total, the top ten clones hold over 12% of the sample. From V the trimming removes 0 bases and from J it removes 8 bases, while the gene matches leave 6 bases of the junction unaccounted for. Its CDR3 holds 15 amino acids, cysteine through phenylalanine. The retained sequence is limited to the CDR3, 45 bases, with the frame set at the first base. CDR1 and CDR2, looked up from the germline V gene, are SGDLS and YYNGEE. The paper's findings and limits, for the study overall: The ex vivo response was dominated by HLA-C-restricted CMV-specific TCR beta clonotypes, which also provided the single most frequent clonotype in two of eight donors. In both this cohort and an independent roughly 350-donor cohort, the cumulative frequency of public TCR beta family members distinguished carriers of CMV infection plus the relevant HLA type.

This clonotype was seen more than once but under ten times. It has no known antigen specificity. The input lacks base qualities; no much larger clone sits a single base away. This specimen's treatment or condition label, interpreted: in vitro stimulation with specific CMV peptide epitopes to enrich CMV-specific T cells. This TCR derives from a human donor in good health (CMV status not recorded). Some clones in this sample may be carry-over from other donors' samples. Sample: cultured CD8+ T cells from PBMCs, taken from culture after CMV antigen stimulation. The sequence joins TRBV9 to TRBJ2-1, with 9 central nucleotides matching TRBD2. The DNA sequence is TGTGCCAGCAGCGTAGTGGCGGGGGGGGGCCATGAGCAGTTCTTC. Translated, it reads CASSVVAGGGHEQFF.